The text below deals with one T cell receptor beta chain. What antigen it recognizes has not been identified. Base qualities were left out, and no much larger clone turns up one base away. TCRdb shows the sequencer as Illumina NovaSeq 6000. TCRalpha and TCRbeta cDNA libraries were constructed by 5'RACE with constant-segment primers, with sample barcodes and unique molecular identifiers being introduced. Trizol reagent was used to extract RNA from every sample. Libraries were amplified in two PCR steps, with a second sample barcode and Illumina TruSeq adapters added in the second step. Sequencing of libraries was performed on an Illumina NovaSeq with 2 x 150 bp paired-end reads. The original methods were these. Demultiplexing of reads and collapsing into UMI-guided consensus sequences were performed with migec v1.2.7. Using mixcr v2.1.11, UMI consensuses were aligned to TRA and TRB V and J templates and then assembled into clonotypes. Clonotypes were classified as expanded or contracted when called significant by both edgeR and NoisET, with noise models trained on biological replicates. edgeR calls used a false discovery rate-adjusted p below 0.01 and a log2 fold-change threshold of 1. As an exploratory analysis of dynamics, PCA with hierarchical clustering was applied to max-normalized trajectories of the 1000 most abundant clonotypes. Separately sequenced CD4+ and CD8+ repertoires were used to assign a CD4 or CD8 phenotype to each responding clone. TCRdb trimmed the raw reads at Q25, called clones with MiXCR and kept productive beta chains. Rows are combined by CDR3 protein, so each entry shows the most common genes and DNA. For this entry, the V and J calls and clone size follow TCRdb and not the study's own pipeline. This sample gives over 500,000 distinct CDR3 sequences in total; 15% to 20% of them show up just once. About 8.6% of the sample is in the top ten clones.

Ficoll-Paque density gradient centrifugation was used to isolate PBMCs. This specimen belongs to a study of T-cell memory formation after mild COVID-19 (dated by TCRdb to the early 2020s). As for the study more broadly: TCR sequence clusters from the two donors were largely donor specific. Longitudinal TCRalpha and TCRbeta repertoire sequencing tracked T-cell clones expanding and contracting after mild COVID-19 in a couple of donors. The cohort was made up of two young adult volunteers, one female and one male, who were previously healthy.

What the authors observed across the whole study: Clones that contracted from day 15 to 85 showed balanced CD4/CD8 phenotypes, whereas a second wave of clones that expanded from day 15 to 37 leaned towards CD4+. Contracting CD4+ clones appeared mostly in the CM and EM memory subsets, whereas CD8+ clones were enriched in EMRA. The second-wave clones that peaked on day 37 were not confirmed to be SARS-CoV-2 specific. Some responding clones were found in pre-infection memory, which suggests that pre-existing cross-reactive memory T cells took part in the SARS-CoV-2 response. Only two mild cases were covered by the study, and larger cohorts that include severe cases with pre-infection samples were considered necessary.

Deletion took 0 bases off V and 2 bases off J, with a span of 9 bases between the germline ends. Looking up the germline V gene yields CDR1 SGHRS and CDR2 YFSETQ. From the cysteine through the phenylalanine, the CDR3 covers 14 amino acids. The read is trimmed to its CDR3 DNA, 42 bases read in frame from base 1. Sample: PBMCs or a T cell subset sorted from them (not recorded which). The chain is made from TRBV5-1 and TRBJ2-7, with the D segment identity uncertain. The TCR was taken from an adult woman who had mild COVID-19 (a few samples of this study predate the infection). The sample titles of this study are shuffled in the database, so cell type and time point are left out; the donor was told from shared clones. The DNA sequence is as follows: TGCGCCAGCAGCTTGGGTAAGGGTACCTACGAGCAGTACTTC. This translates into CASSLGKGTYEQYF.